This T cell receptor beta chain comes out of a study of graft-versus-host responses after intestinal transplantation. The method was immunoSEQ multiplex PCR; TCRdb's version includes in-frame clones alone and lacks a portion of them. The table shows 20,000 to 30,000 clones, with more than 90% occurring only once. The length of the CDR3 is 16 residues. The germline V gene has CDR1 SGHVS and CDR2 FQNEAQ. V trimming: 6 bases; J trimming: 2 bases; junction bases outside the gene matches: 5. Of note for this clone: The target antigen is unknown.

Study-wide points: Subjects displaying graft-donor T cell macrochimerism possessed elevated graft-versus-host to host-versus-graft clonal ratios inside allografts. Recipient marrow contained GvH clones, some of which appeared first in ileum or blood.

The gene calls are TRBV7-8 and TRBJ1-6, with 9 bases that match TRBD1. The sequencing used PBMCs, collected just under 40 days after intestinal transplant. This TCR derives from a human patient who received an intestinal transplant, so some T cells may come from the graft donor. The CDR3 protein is CASRKQGAAYNSPLHF. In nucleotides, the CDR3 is TGTGCCAGCAGGAAACAGGGGGCTGCCTATAATTCACCCCTCCACTTT. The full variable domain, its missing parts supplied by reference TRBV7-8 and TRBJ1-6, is GAGVSQSPRYKVAKRGQDVALRCDPISGHVSLFWYQQALGQGPEFLTYFQNEAQLDKSGLPSDRFFAERPEGSVSTLKIQRTQQEDSAVYLCASRKQGAAYNSPLHFGNGTRLTVT.